A selection of T cell receptor beta chains follows, all from one sample in a study of T cells in Graves' hyperthyroidism and ophthalmopathy. One entry per CDR3 protein, called by TCRdb with MiXCR from the multiplex PCR reads. The sample yields hundreds of thousands of distinct CDR3 sequences, around 15% seen once. Sequencing used blood. These receptors originate from a woman aged 18-35 years with Graves' hyperthyroidism. The CDR3 runs from the conserved cysteine through the conserved F or W. Each record gives: clone size, D gene, V gene, J gene, CDR3 protein, CDR3 DNA. The D gene is left open where the match is weak. Not every row has a clone size; where given, it reads once, few, many or a size class.

many	.	TRBV28	TRBJ2-3	CASSSRRLLRRGTDTQYF	TGTGCCAGCAGTTCCCGGCGCCTGTTGAGGAGGGGCACAGATACGCAGTATTTT
many	TRBD1	TRBV2	TRBJ1-1	CASIRTGMNTEAFF	TGTGCCAGCATTAGGACAGGGATGAACACTGAAGCTTTCTTT
.	.	TRBV5-5	TRBJ2-3	CASSLWTGESESYTQYF	TGTGCCAGCAGCTTGTGGACGGGAGAGTCAGAGAGTTATACGCAGTATTTT
many	.	TRBV30	TRBJ2-3	CAWSGMATDTQYF	TGTGCCTGGAGTGGGATGGCCACAGATACGCAGTATTTT
many	.	TRBV18	TRBJ2-2	CASSLELAGELFF	TGTGCCAGCTCACTGGAGCTGGCCGGGGAGCTGTTTTTT
.	TRBD1	TRBV5-1	TRBJ2-5	CASSRGQSLEETQYF	TGCGCCAGCAGCCGGGGACAGTCTTTAGAGGAGACCCAGTACTTC
few	.	TRBV7-2	TRBJ2-5	CASSRAGHHQETQYF	TGTGCCAGCAGCCGAGCGGGACACCACCAAGAGACCCAGTACTTC
.	TRBD1	TRBV9	TRBJ1-1	CASSPTGQIIMNTEAFF	TGTGCCAGCAGCCCAACGGGACAGATAATAATGAACACTGAAGCTTTCTTT
few	.	TRBV20-1	TRBJ2-1	CSAAPGPRYRHEQFF	TGCAGTGCCGCCCCTGGCCCGCGTTACCGTCATGAGCAGTTCTTC
many	.	TRBV13	TRBJ2-3	CASSLARDQVDTQYF	TGTGCCAGCAGTTTAGCCCGTGACCAGGTAGATACGCAGTATTTT